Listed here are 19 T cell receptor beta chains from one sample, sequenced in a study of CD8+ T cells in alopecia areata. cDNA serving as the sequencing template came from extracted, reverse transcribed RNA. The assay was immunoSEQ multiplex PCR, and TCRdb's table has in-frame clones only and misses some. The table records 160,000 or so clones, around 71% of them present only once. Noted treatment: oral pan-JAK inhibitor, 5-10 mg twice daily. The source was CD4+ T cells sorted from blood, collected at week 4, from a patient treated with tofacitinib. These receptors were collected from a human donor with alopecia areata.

CDR3 sequence: CASRVAGQGTETQYF. DNA for the CDR3: TGCGCCAGCAGGGTGGCGGGACAGGGAACCGAGACCCAGTACTTC. This rearrangement joins TRBV5-1 to TRBJ2-5; 9 bases agree with TRBD1. The CDR3 has 15 residues. The germline CDR1 and CDR2 sequences are SGHRS and YFSETQ. The V gene end was trimmed by 5 bases and the J gene end by 5 bases; junction bases not matched to a gene: 10.

The CDR3 loop is CASSQTTGNSPLHF. CDR3 in DNA: TGTGCCAGCAGCCAGACCACGGGGAATTCACCCCTCCACTTT. The chain employs TRBV27 and TRBJ1-6, with D unresolved. With 6 bases removed from V and 7 bases from J, the gap between germline ends came to 13 bases. The CDR3 length is 14 residues. The germline V gene encodes CDR1 MNHEY and CDR2 SMNVEV (reference sequence).

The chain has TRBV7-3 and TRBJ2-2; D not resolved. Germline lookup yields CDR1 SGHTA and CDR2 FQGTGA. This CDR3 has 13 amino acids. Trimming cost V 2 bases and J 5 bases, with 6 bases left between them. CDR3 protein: CASSLGATGELFF. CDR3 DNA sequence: TGTGCCAGCAGCTTAGGTGCAACCGGGGAGCTGTTTTTT. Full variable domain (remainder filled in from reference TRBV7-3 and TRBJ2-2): GAGVSQTPSNKVTEKGKYVELRCDPISGHTALYWYRQSLGQGPEFLIYFQGTGAADDSGLPNDRFFAVRPEGSVSTLKIQRTERGDSAVYLCASSLGATGELFFGEGSRLTVL.

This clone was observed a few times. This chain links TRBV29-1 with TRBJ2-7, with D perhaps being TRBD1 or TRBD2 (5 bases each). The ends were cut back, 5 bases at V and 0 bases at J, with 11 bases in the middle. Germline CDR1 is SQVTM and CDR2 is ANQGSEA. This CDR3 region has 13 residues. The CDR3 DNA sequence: TGCAGCGTTCTGGGACGTAGCTCCTACGAGCAGTACTTC. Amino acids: CSVLGRSSYEQYF.

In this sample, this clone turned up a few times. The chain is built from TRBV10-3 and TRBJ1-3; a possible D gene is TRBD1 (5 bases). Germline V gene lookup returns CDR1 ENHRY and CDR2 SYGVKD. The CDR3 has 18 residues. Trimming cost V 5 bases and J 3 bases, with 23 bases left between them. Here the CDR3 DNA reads TGTGCCATCAGTAACGCCTTGACGACAGCATCAGGTGGAAACACCATATATTTT. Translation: CAISNALTTASGGNTIYF.

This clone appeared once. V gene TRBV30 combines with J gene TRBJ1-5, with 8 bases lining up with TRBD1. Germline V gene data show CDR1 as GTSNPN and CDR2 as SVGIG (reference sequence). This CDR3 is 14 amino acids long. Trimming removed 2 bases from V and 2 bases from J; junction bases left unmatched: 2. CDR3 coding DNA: TGTGCCTGGAGTCGGACAGGGCGCAATCAGCCCCAGCATTTT. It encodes CAWSRTGRNQPQHF.

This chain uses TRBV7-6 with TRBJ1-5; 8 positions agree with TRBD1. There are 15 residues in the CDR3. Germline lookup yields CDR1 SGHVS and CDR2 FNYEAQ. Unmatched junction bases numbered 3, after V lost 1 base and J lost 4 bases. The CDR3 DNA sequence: TGTGCCAGCAGCTTAGGACAGGGGTGGAATCAGCCCCAGCATTTT. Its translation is CASSLGQGWNQPQHF. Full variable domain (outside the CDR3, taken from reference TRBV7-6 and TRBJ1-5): GAGVSQSPRYKVTKRGQDVALRCDPISGHVSLYWYRQALGQGPEFLTYFNYEAQQDKSGLPNDRFSAERPEGSISTLTIQRTEQRDSAMYRCASSLGQGWNQPQHFGDGTRLSIL.

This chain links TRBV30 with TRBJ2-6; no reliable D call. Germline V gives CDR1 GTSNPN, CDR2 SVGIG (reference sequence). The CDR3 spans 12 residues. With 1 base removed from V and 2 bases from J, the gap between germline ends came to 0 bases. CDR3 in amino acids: CAWSAGANVLTF. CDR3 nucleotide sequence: TGTGCCTGGAGTGCTGGGGCCAACGTCCTGACTTTC.

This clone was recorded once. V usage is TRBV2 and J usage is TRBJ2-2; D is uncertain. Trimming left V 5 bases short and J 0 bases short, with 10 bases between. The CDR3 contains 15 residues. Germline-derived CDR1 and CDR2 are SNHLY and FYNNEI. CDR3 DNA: TGTGCCAGCAGTCTTTCAGGATCGAACACCGGGGAGCTGTTTTTT. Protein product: CASSLSGSNTGELFF.

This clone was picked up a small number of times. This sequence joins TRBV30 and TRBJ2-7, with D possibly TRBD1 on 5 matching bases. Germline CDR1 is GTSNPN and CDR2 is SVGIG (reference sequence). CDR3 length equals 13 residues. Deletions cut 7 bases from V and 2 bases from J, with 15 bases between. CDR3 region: CASLGHKAYEQYF. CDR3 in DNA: TGTGCCTCCTTGGGGCATAAGGCCTACGAGCAGTACTTC.

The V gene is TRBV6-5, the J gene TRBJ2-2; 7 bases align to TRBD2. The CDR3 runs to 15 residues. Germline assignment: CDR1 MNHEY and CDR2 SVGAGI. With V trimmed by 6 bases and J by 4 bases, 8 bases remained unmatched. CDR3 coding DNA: TGTGCCAGCAGCTCCAGCGGGGCCGGCACCGGGGAGCTGTTTTTT. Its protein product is CASSSSGAGTGELFF.

The CDR3 is CAISDHRDKEGYTF. The CDR3 DNA is TGTGCCATCAGTGATCACCGGGACAAGGAAGGCTACACCTTC. J is TRBJ1-2 and V is TRBV10-3, with D possibly being TRBD1 (6 bases). The germline CDR1 and CDR2 sequences are ENHRY and SYGVKD. This CDR3 spans 14 amino acids. V was clipped by 3 bases and J by 8 bases, with 16 bases between them.

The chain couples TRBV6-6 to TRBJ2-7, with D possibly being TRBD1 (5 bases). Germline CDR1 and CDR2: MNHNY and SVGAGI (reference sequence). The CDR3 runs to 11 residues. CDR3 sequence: CASQGVYEQYF. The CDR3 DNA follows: TGTGCGAGCCAAGGGGTTTACGAGCAGTACTTC.

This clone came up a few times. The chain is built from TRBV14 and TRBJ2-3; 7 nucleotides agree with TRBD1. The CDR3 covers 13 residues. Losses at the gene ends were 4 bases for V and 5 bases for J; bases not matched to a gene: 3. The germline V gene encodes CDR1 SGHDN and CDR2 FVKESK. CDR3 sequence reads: CASSRDRVDTQYF. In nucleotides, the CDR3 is TGTGCCAGCAGCCGCGACAGGGTAGATACGCAGTATTTT. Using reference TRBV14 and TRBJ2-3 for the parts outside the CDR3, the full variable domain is EAGVTQFPSHSVIEKGQTVTLRCDPISGHDNLYWYRRVMGKEIKFLLHFVKESKQDESGMPNNRFLAERTGGTYSTLKVQPAELEDSGVYFCASSRDRVDTQYFGPGTRLTVL.

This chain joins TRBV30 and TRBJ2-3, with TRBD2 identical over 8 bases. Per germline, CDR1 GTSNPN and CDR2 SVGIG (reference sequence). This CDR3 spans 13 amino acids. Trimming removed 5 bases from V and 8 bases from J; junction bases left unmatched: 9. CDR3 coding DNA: TGTGCCTGGGAGAGCGGGGGCCCCACTACGCAGTATTTT. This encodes CAWESGGPTTQYF. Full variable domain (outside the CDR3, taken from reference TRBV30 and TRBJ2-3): SQTIHQWPATLVQPVGSPLSLECTVEGTSNPNLYWYRQAAGRGLQLLFYSVGIGQISSEVPQNLSASRPQDRQFILSSKKLLLSDSGFYLCAWESGGPTTQYFGPGTRLTVL.

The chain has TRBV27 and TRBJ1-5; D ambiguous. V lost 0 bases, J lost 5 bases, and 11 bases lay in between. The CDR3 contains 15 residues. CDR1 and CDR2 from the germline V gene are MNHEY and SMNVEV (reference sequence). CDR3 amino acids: CASSLSMPSHQPQHF. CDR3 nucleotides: TGTGCCAGCAGTTTATCGATGCCCAGCCATCAGCCCCAGCATTTT.

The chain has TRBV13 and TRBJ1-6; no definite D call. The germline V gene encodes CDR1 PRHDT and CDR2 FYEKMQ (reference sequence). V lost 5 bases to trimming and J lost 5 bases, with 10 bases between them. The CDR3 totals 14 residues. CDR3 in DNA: TGTGCCAGCAGCCCCGGGCAGAATAATTCACCCCTCCACTTT. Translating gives CASSPGQNNSPLHF.

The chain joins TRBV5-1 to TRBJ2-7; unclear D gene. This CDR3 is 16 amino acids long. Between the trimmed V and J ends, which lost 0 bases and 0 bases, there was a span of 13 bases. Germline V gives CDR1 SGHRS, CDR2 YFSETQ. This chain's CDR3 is CASSLAPSPSSYEQYF. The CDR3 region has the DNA TGCGCCAGCAGCTTGGCCCCTTCCCCGAGCTCCTACGAGCAGTACTTC.

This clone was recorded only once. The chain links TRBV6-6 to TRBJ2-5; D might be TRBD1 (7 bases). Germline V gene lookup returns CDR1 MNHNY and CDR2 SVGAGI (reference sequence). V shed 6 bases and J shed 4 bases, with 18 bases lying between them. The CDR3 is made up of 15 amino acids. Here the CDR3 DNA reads TGTGCCAGCAGCCCTACTCGGCAGGGGGGAGAGACCCAGTACTTC. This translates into CASSPTRQGGETQYF.